One sample yielded the 14 T cell receptor beta chains listed below, sequenced in a study of blood T cell repertoires in COVID-19. Produced via immunoSEQ multiplex PCR; TCRdb's table is partial and in-frame only. Here the sample spans about 140,000 clones, about 85% being singletons. The specimen sequenced was peripheral blood. These receptor sequences come from a human donor in a cohort sampled during active COVID-19.

CDR3 nucleotide sequence: TGTGCCAGCAGTTTGATTCAAGGGGCTGAAGCTTTCTTT. Protein: CASSLIQGAEAFF. J is TRBJ1-1 and V is TRBV28; possibly TRBD1 for D (5 bases). Trimming stripped 3 bases from V and 6 bases from J, with 11 bases between. CDR1 is MDHEN, CDR2 SYDVKM, per germline. The CDR3 consists of 13 residues.

The chain carries TRBV28 and TRBJ1-2; a weak D match, TRBD1 (6 bases). There are 12 residues in the CDR3. Germline values: CDR1 MDHEN, CDR2 SYDVKM. V shed 5 bases and J shed 4 bases, with 8 bases lying between them. CDR3 residues: CASSPGVYGYTF. DNA for the CDR3: TGTGCCAGCAGTCCAGGGGTCTATGGCTACACCTTC.

The V call is TRBV25-1, the J call TRBJ1-1; TRBD1 aligns across 7 bases. Germline CDR1 is MGHDK and CDR2 is SYGVNS. CDR3 length equals 16 residues. The V segment lost 5 bases and the J segment 5 bases; nucleotides outside the gene matches: 14. The CDR3 nucleotides are TGTGCCAGCAGTCAGACAGGGAGCCCTTCGAAAACTGAAGCTTTCTTT. Its protein product is CASSQTGSPSKTEAFF.

V and J are TRBV19 and TRBJ1-2; 7 positions agree with TRBD1. V shed 6 bases, J shed 8 bases, and the junction held 21 bases outside the gene matches. The CDR3 sequence is 17 residues long. Germline V gene lookup returns CDR1 LNHDA and CDR2 SQIVND (reference sequence). The CDR3 sequence is CASRVGVGQPTGTGYTF. CDR3 DNA sequence: TGTGCCAGTAGGGTGGGAGTGGGACAGCCGACAGGTACCGGCTACACCTTC.

The chain recombines TRBV28 with TRBJ2-7; D perhaps matches TRBD1 (6 bases). The germline gives CDR1 MDHEN, CDR2 SYDVKM. The V gene lost 4 bases and the J gene lost 2 bases, with 12 bases spanning the gap. The CDR3 extends over 14 amino acids. CDR3 coding DNA: TGTGCCAGCAGTTATCCGGGACAAGCCTACGAGCAGTACTTC. It specifies CASSYPGQAYEQYF.

The V gene is TRBV2, the J gene TRBJ1-2, with TRBD1 as a possible D gene (6 bases). Germline V gene lookup returns CDR1 SNHLY and CDR2 FYNNEI. V lost 5 bases and J lost 5, with 18 bases in between. CDR3 size: 15 residues. CDR3 in amino acids: CASSTQDSLGYGYTF. The CDR3 DNA sequence: TGTGCCAGCAGTACCCAGGACAGCCTTGGATATGGCTACACCTTC.

This clone was picked up a small number of times. The chain is built from TRBV28 and TRBJ1-2; 7 bases are a match to TRBD1. The junction had 1 base not matched to a gene; V was cut back by 3 bases and J by 0 bases. Looked up from germline, CDR1 is MDHEN and CDR2 is SYDVKM. The CDR3 consists of 14 residues. The CDR3 spells CASSFQGANYGYTF. CDR3 nucleotide sequence: TGTGCCAGCAGTTTTCAGGGGGCTAACTATGGCTACACCTTC.

V is TRBV18 and J is TRBJ1-1, with TRBD1 identical over 7 bases. CDR1 and CDR2 from the germline V gene are KGHSH and LQKENI. Germline trimming cut 5 bases from V and 6 bases from J; bases unmatched to any gene: 0. The CDR3 is made up of 11 amino acids. The CDR3 nucleotides read TGTGCCAGCTCAGGGACAGCTGAAGCTTTCTTT. Translating gives CASSGTAEAFF.

V usage is TRBV27 and J usage is TRBJ2-5; 12 nucleotides agree with TRBD2. The germline gives CDR1 MNHEY, CDR2 SMNVEV (reference sequence). The V segment lost 5 bases and the J segment 5 bases; nucleotides outside the gene matches: 6. The CDR3 covers 15 residues. The CDR3 nucleotides read TGTGCCAGCAGTCGGGCTAGCGGGAGGGCCGAGACCCAGTACTTC. It codes for CASSRASGRAETQYF.

A single count supports this clone. This rearrangement joins TRBV3-1 (or the pseudogene TRBV3-2) to TRBJ2-7; TRBD1 matches at 10 bases. Germline trimming cut 4 bases from V and 2 bases from J; bases unmatched to any gene: 5. The length of the CDR3 is 15 residues. Per germline, CDR1 LGHDT and CDR2 YNNKEL (reference sequence). The CDR3 sequence: CASSRWTGGAYEQYF. The CDR3 region has the DNA TGTGCCAGCAGCCGGTGGACAGGGGGGGCCTACGAGCAGTACTTC.

The V call is TRBV5-1, the J call TRBJ2-1; possibly TRBD2 for D (6 bases). V was trimmed by 2 bases and J by 3 bases, leaving 21 bases between them. The CDR3 runs to 18 residues. Germline CDR1 SGHRS, CDR2 YFSETQ. The DNA of the CDR3 is TGCGCCAGCAGCTTTAGGGGACTCTCTTCTGGGGTCTACAATGAGCAGTTCTTC. Translated, it gives CASSFRGLSSGVYNEQFF. Full variable domain (missing parts from reference TRBV5-1 and TRBJ2-1): KAGVTQTPRYLIKTRGQQVTLSCSPISGHRSVSWYQQTPGQGLQFLFEYFSETQRNKGNFPGRFSGRQFSNSRSEMNVSTLELGDSALYLCASSFRGLSSGVYNEQFFGPGTRLTVL.

Notes on this clone: The junction and the germline gene differ at one end; a read error may be behind it. V is TRBV9 and J is TRBJ2-1, with TRBD2 matching 11 bases. The CDR3 is 16 residues long. The germline gives CDR1 SGDLS, CDR2 YYNGEE. The CDR3: CASSVAGTSGGNERFF. Written as DNA, the CDR3 is TGTGCCAGCAGCGTAGCTGGGACTAGCGGCGGGAATGAGCGGTTCTTC. Complete variable domain (other parts from reference TRBV9 and TRBJ2-1): DSGVTQTPKHLITATGQRVTLRCSPRSGDLSVYWYQQSLDQGLQFLIQYYNGEERAKGNILERFSAQQFPDLHSELNLSSLELGDSALYFCASSVAGTSGGNERFFGPGTRLTVL.

This clone was picked up a small number of times. This chain connects TRBV7-3 to TRBJ2-1; 12 bases line up with TRBD2. V trimming: 4 bases; J trimming: 6 bases; junction bases outside the gene matches: 13. This CDR3 region has 18 residues. The V gene's germline CDR1 is SGHTA and CDR2 FQGTGA. The CDR3 DNA follows: TGTGCCAGCAGCTCGGGGAGACTAGCGGGAGTTGGGGGCAATGAGCAGTTCTTC. As protein: CASSSGRLAGVGGNEQFF.

V and J are TRBV6-5 and TRBJ2-7, with TRBD1 identical over 9 bases. CDR3 size: 15 residues. Trimming took 7 bases from V and 5 from J; bases not matched to a gene: 12. The V gene's germline CDR1 is MNHEY and CDR2 SVGAGI. The DNA of the CDR3 is TGTGCCAGCACCGACGGAACAGGGGGCTGGAACGAGCAGTACTTC. It is translated as CASTDGTGGWNEQYF.